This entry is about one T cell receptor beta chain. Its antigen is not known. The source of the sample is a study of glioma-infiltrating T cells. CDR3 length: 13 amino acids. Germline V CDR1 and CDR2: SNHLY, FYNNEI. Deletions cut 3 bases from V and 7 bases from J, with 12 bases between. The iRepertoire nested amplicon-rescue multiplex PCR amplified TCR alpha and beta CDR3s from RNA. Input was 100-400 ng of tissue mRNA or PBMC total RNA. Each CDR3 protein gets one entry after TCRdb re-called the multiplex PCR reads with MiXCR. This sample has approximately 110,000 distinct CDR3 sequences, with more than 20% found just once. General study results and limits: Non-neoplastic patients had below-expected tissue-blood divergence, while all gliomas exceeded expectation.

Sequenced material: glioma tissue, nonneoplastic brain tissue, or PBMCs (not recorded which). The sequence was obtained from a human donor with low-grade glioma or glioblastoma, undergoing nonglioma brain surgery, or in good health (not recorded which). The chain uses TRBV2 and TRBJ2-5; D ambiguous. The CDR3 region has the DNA TGTGCCAGCAGTGACGTCCCTCGCGGGACCCAGTACTTC. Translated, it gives CASSDVPRGTQYF.